One sample yielded the 29 T cell receptor beta chains listed below, sequenced in a study of blood T cell repertoires in COVID-19. Produced via immunoSEQ multiplex PCR; TCRdb's table is partial and in-frame only. The table has 60,000 to 80,000 clones, just over 85% seen once; the top ten hold 1% to 1.5%. Material for sequencing was peripheral blood. The receptors come from a woman older than 75 with acute or convalescent COVID-19.

The rearrangement uses TRBV19 and TRBJ2-1; the match to TRBD2 covers 7 bases. The germline CDR1 and CDR2 sequences are LNHDA and SQIVND (reference sequence). The CDR3 spans 15 residues. V lost 2 bases and J lost 4; bases outside the gene matches: 5. Here the CDR3 reads CASSISGGRYNEQFF. In DNA form, the CDR3 reads TGTGCCAGTAGTATATCGGGGGGTAGATACAATGAGCAGTTCTTC.

The chain couples TRBV5-6 to TRBJ2-1; 7 bases align to TRBD2. Per the germline V gene, CDR1 is SGHDT and CDR2 is YYEEEE. The CDR3 has 17 residues. Trimming at V came to 3 bases and at J to 6 bases, leaving 15 bases not matched to a gene. CDR3 sequence (DNA): TGTGCCAGCAGCTACCGTCCGGCGGGAGCCCTCCCCAATGAGCAGTTCTTC. It codes for CASSYRPAGALPNEQFF.

The chain uses TRBV12-5 and TRBJ2-5, with a weak D call TRBD2 (6 bases). Germline lookup yields CDR1 LGHNT and CDR2 FRNRAP. CDR3 length: 13 residues. Between the trimmed V and J ends, which lost 5 bases and 5 bases, there was a span of 12 bases. The CDR3 here is CASGPGSGETQYF. Written as DNA, the CDR3 is TGTGCTAGTGGTCCCGGGAGTGGGGAGACCCAGTACTTC.

The V gene is TRBV5-1, the J gene TRBJ2-1, with 11 positions matching TRBD2. This CDR3 comprises 16 residues. Trimming at V came to 4 bases and at J to 4 bases, leaving 7 bases not matched to a gene. Germline CDR1 and CDR2: SGHRS and YFSETQ. The CDR3 region is CASSLTGLAGYNEQFF. As DNA, the CDR3 is TGCGCCAGCAGCCTAACAGGACTAGCGGGTTACAATGAGCAGTTCTTC.

The chain carries TRBV5-5 and TRBJ1-1; D remains unclear. Trimming took off 0 bases at V and 1 base at J, with 10 bases between the two ends. From germline, CDR1 is SGHKS and CDR2 YYEKEE (reference sequence). The length of the CDR3 is 15 residues. The CDR3 nucleotides read TGTGCCAGCAGCTTGGGTGGGAGCCCGAACACTGAAGCTTTCTTT. This sequence encodes CASSLGGSPNTEAFF.

The chain joins TRBV9 to TRBJ1-5; D gene ambiguous. Germline CDR1 and CDR2: SGDLS and YYNGEE. V lost 3 bases, J lost 0 bases, and 4 bases lay in between. The length of the CDR3 is 13 residues. CDR3 in amino acids: CASSGNSNQPQHF. The CDR3 region has the DNA TGTGCCAGCAGCGGTAATAGCAATCAGCCCCAGCATTTT. The variable domain in full, with the rest retrieved from reference TRBV9 and TRBJ1-5, is DSGVTQTPKHLITATGQRVTLRCSPRSGDLSVYWYQQSLDQGLQFLIQYYNGEERAKGNILERFSAQQFPDLHSELNLSSLELGDSALYFCASSGNSNQPQHFGDGTRLSIL.

The chain combines TRBV2 with TRBJ2-7; TRBD1 aligns across 9 bases. The junction had 3 bases not matched to a gene; V was cut back by 7 bases and J by 5 bases. Germline lookup yields CDR1 SNHLY and CDR2 FYNNEI. This CDR3 is 12 amino acids long. The CDR3 DNA sequence: TGTGCCAGCATCAGGACAGGGGACGAGCAGTACTTC. Translation gives CASIRTGDEQYF.

The chain joins TRBV14 to TRBJ2-5, with TRBD2 identical over 8 bases. V trimming: 3 bases; J trimming: 4 bases; junction bases outside the gene matches: 19. The CDR3 has 19 amino acids. Looked up from germline, CDR1 is SGHDN and CDR2 is FVKESK. CDR3 bases: TGTGCCAGCAGCCAGTTCGGCGGGGGGCCCCCGTCGAGGTTAGAGACCCAGTACTTC. This encodes CASSQFGGGPPSRLETQYF.

The chain uses TRBV19 and TRBJ2-3, with D tentatively TRBD1 (6 bases). Trimming left V 6 bases short and J 0 bases short, with 19 bases between. Germline CDR1 LNHDA, CDR2 SQIVND (reference sequence). The CDR3 length is 17 residues. The CDR3 protein is CASSLGVDSTSTDTQYF. CDR3 in DNA: TGTGCCAGTAGCCTCGGCGTGGACAGCACTAGCACAGATACGCAGTATTTT.

The chain is built from TRBV12-3 or TRBV12-4 and TRBJ2-5, with TRBD1 as a possible D gene (6 bases). The CDR3 is 12 residues long. V was pared by 6 bases and J by 8 bases, with 13 bases between. The CDR3, as DNA: TGTGCCAGCAGATCCGGGACACTTACCCAGTACTTC. Translation gives CASRSGTLTQYF.

The chain combines TRBV7-2 with TRBJ1-1; D is unresolved. V was pared by 5 bases and J by 6 bases, with 13 bases between. CDR1 is SGHTA and CDR2 is FQGNSA in the germline V gene. The CDR3 has 13 residues. The CDR3 nucleotides are TGTGCCAGCAGCGCAACGGTGAGGTCTGAAGCTTTCTTT. It codes for CASSATVRSEAFF.

The J gene is TRBJ2-1, the V gene TRBV13; 8 bases match TRBD2. Trimming at V came to 0 bases and at J to 10 bases, leaving 17 bases not matched to a gene. Germline CDR1 reads PRHDT; CDR2 reads FYEKMQ (reference sequence). This CDR3 has 18 amino acids. CDR3 loop: CASSLGPIRGLGSDEQFF. The CDR3 region has the DNA TGTGCCAGCAGCTTAGGCCCAATCCGGGGACTAGGGTCGGACGAGCAGTTCTTC.

This clone was seen only a few times. V usage is TRBV7-3 and J usage is TRBJ2-1; D is ambiguous. Germline V lookup: CDR1 SGHTA, CDR2 FQGTGA. The V gene lost 5 bases and the J gene lost 10 bases, with 18 bases spanning the gap. The CDR3 extends over 14 amino acids. The CDR3 loop reads CASSPPPHQKEQFF. The CDR3, as DNA: TGTGCCAGCAGCCCACCCCCGCACCAGAAGGAGCAGTTCTTC. Based on the CDR3 plus reference TRBV7-3 and TRBJ2-1, the full variable domain is GAGVSQTPSNKVTEKGKYVELRCDPISGHTALYWYRQSLGQGPEFLIYFQGTGAADDSGLPNDRFFAVRPEGSVSTLKIQRTERGDSAVYLCASSPPPHQKEQFFGPGTRLTVL.

The CDR3 loop reads CASSATLQGAGQPQHF. As DNA, the CDR3 is TGTGCCAGCAGTGCTACCTTACAGGGGGCGGGTCAGCCCCAGCATTTT. The J gene is TRBJ1-5, the V gene TRBV6-2 or TRBV6-3; 9 bases line up with TRBD1. Germline CDR1 is MNHEY and CDR2 is SVGEGT. The CDR3 length is 16 residues. The V segment lost 5 bases and the J segment 6 bases; nucleotides outside the gene matches: 11.

This clone has a handful of counts. V and J are TRBV27 and TRBJ1-1; tentative D call: TRBD1 (5 bases). Per germline, CDR1 MNHEY and CDR2 SMNVEV (reference sequence). This CDR3 comprises 13 residues. The V and J ends lost 8 bases and 2 bases respectively, with 12 bases between them. The CDR3 reads CASAARVNTEAFF. For the CDR3, the DNA is TGTGCCAGCGCGGCCAGGGTCAACACTGAAGCTTTCTTT.

The chain has TRBV19 and TRBJ1-1, with 8 bases matching TRBD1. V lost 4 bases to trimming and J lost 1 base; unmatched junction nucleotides: 8. The CDR3 runs to 16 residues. In germline, CDR1 is LNHDA, CDR2 SQIVND (reference sequence). The CDR3 DNA follows: TGTGCCAGTAGTACAGGGGGCGCTTCCCAGAACACTGAAGCTTTCTTT. Translated: CASSTGGASQNTEAFF.

J is TRBJ2-7 and V is TRBV19; 11 bases line up with TRBD1. The CDR3 has 13 amino acids. CDR1 is LNHDA and CDR2 is SQIVND in the germline V gene (reference sequence). The junction had 6 bases not matched to a gene; V was cut back by 8 bases and J by 6 bases. Written as DNA, the CDR3 is TGTGCCAGTGGCTCCGGGACAGGGGGCGAGCAGTACTTC. It yields the protein CASGSGTGGEQYF.

The chain is built from TRBV9 and TRBJ2-1, with TRBD2 matching over 9 bases. V shed 4 bases, J shed 6 bases, and the junction held 11 bases outside the gene matches. There are 16 residues in the CDR3. The V gene's germline CDR1 is SGDLS and CDR2 YYNGEE. The CDR3 region has the DNA TGTGCCAGCAGCTACAAGCGGGAGGCCGGGGCCAATGAGCAGTTCTTC. It encodes CASSYKREAGANEQFF.

By its share, this clone is medium-sized (0.01 to 0.1%). The V call is TRBV25-1, the J call TRBJ1-4, with 7 bases identical to TRBD1. The V gene end was trimmed by 4 bases and the J gene end by 8 bases; junction bases not matched to a gene: 10. Germline CDR1 and CDR2: MGHDK and SYGVNS. This CDR3 has 15 residues. DNA for the CDR3: TGTGCCAGCAGTGCGAAAACAGGGGTTGGGGAAAAACTGTTTTTT. Encoded protein: CASSAKTGVGEKLFF.

The chain combines TRBV19 with TRBJ2-3; 9 bases agree with TRBD2. This CDR3 has 15 amino acids. The germline V gene has CDR1 LNHDA and CDR2 SQIVND (reference sequence). The junction had 4 bases not matched to a gene; V was cut back by 6 bases and J by 0 bases. The CDR3 coding sequence is TGTGCCAGTAGCCGACTAGCGGTTAGCACAGATACGCAGTATTTT. This gives the protein CASSRLAVSTDTQYF.

Only a few counts were recorded for this clone. The rearrangement links TRBV6-5 to TRBJ1-4; no definite D call. With 4 bases removed from V and 7 bases from J, the gap between germline ends came to 19 bases. This CDR3 region has 16 residues. Germline V gene data show CDR1 as MNHEY and CDR2 as SVGAGI. In nucleotides, the CDR3 is TGTGCCAGCAGTTCTCTCGGGGTCCGATCTATTGAAAAACTGTTTTTT. Translation: CASSSLGVRSIEKLFF.

The chain uses TRBV2 and TRBJ1-6; D not resolved. This CDR3 has 15 residues. Germline V gene sequence: CDR1 SNHLY, CDR2 FYNNEI. Trimming removed 7 bases at V and 13 bases at J, with 23 bases between. CDR3 residues: CASTQDREASFPLHF. CDR3 nucleotide sequence: TGTGCCAGCACCCAGGACCGGGAGGCGAGTTTCCCCCTCCACTTT.

This chain connects TRBV30 to TRBJ2-3; TRBD2 matches at 10 bases. V was pared by 2 bases and J by 4 bases, with 6 bases of the junction left unmatched. This CDR3 region has 15 residues. CDR1 and CDR2 from the germline V gene are GTSNPN and SVGIG (reference sequence). For the CDR3, the DNA is TGTGCCTGGAGTTCTCTAGCGGGAGTTGCAGATACGCAGTATTTT. This sequence encodes CAWSSLAGVADTQYF.

This clone showed up just once. The chain is built from TRBV9 and TRBJ2-7; 7 nucleotides align to TRBD1. Germline trimming cut 3 bases from V and 12 bases from J; bases unmatched to any gene: 15. The CDR3 length is 14 residues. Germline CDR1 and CDR2: SGDLS and YYNGEE. CDR3 residues: CASSAGTDPVRMYF. The CDR3 nucleotides are TGTGCCAGCAGCGCGGGGACAGACCCCGTTCGCATGTACTTC.

V and J are TRBV14 and TRBJ1-3, with no clear D. The CDR3 consists of 15 residues. Germline V lookup: CDR1 SGHDN, CDR2 FVKESK. Trimming took 3 bases from V and 0 from J, leaving 9 bases between them. CDR3 region: CASSQTWASGNTIYF. Here the CDR3 DNA reads TGTGCCAGCAGCCAGACGTGGGCCTCTGGAAACACCATATATTTT.

This clone was seen only once. The chain employs TRBV5-4 and TRBJ1-2; 10 positions agree with TRBD1. V shed 4 bases, J shed 4 bases, and the junction held 4 bases outside the gene matches. CDR3 length: 14 residues. CDR1 and CDR2 (germline): SGHNT, YYREEE (reference sequence). This chain's CDR3 is CASSLDRGFYGYTF. For the CDR3, the DNA is TGTGCCAGCAGCCTGGACAGGGGGTTCTATGGCTACACCTTC.

The genes are TRBV15 and TRBJ2-3; 8 bases align to TRBD1. The CDR3 runs 15 residues. V gave up 5 bases and J gave up 2 bases; unmatched junction bases: 6. In germline, CDR1 is LNHNV, CDR2 YYDKDF (reference sequence). The CDR3 DNA sequence: TGTGCCACCAGCGGCCGACAGGGGCTCACAGATACGCAGTATTTT. Translated, it gives CATSGRQGLTDTQYF. The full variable domain, with the rest looked up from reference TRBV15 and TRBJ2-3, is DAMVIQNPRYQVTQFGKPVTLSCSQTLNHNVMYWYQQKSSQAPKLLFHYYDKDFNNEADTPDNFQSRRPNTSFCFLDIRSPGLGDTAMYLCATSGRQGLTDTQYFGPGTRLTVL.

This rearrangement joins TRBV2 to TRBJ2-2; a possible D gene is TRBD2 (5 bases). Germline CDR1 and CDR2: SNHLY and FYNNEI. This CDR3 is built from 13 residues. Trimming shortened V by 6 bases and J by 6 bases, and 11 bases separated the two germline ends. The CDR3 sequence: CASSEGVSGELFF. CDR3 coding DNA: TGTGCCAGCAGCGAGGGTGTGTCCGGGGAGCTGTTTTTT.

The V gene is TRBV5-1, the J gene TRBJ2-1; the match to TRBD1 covers 7 bases. CDR3 length: 15 amino acids. Germline V CDR1 and CDR2: SGHRS, YFSETQ. J was trimmed by 9 bases and V by 4 bases; bases with no gene match: 13. The chain's CDR3 is CASSGTGARWGEQFF. In DNA form, the CDR3 reads TGCGCCAGCAGCGGTACAGGGGCACGTTGGGGTGAGCAGTTCTTC. The full variable domain, with the rest looked up from reference TRBV5-1 and TRBJ2-1, is KAGVTQTPRYLIKTRGQQVTLSCSPISGHRSVSWYQQTPGQGLQFLFEYFSETQRNKGNFPGRFSGRQFSNSRSEMNVSTLELGDSALYLCASSGTGARWGEQFFGPGTRLTVL.